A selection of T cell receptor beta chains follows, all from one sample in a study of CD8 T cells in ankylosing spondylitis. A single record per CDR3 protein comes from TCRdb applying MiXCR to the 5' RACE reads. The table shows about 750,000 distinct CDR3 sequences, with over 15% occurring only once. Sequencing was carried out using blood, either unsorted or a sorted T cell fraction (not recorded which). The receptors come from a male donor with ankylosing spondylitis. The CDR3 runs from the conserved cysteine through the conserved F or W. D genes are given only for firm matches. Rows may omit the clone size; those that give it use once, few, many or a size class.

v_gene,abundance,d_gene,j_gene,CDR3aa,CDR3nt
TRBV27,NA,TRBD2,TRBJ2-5,CASTPRGGPGTQYF,TGTGCCAGCACCCCCCGGGGAGGGCCAGGGACCCAGTACTTC
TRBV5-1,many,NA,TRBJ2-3,CASSLPGRGPDTQYF,TGCGCCAGCAGCTTGCCGGGGAGGGGGCCAGATACGCAGTATTTT
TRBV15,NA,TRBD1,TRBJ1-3,CATSREHRGTGNTIYF,TGTGCCACCAGCAGAGAGCACAGGGGAACTGGAAACACCATATATTTT
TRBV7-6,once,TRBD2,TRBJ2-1,CASSVRRGYNNEQFF,TGTGCCAGCAGCGTCCGGCGGGGGTATAACAATGAGCAGTTCTTC
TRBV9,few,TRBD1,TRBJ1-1,CASSAGRQGWGEAFF,TGTGCCAGCAGCGCGGGAAGACAGGGCTGGGGTGAAGCTTTCTTT
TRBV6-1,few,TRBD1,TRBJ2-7,CASSLILDRAYEQYF,TGTGCCAGCAGCCTCATACTGGACAGGGCCTACGAGCAGTACTTC
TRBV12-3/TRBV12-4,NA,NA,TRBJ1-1,CASSRGTGAFF,TGTGCCAGCAGTAGGGGTACGGGAGCTTTCTTT
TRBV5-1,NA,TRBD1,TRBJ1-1,CASSLTPGQEAFF,TGCGCCAGCAGCTTGACCCCGGGACAGGAAGCTTTCTTT
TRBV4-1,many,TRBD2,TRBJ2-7,CASSPGGVELSYEQYF,TGCGCCAGCAGCCCGGGGGGAGTGGAGTTGTCCTACGAGCAGTACTTC
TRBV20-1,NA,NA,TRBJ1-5,CSARGRDQPQHF,TGCAGTGCTAGGGGACGGGATCAGCCCCAGCATTTT
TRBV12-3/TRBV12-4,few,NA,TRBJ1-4,CASSPQSGGGNEKLFF,TGTGCCAGCAGTCCTCAGTCGGGCGGGGGTAATGAAAAACTGTTTTTT
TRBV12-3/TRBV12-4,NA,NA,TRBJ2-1,CASSLLGENEQFF,TGTGCCAGCAGTTTACTGGGGGAAAATGAGCAGTTCTTC
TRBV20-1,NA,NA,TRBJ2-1,CSARVAIGINEQFF,TGCAGTGCTAGAGTCGCAATTGGGATCAATGAGCAGTTCTTC
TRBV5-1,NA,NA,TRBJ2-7,CASSPWGGRDRDPYEQYF,TGCGCCAGCAGCCCTTGGGGTGGCCGGGACCGAGATCCCTACGAGCAGTACTTC
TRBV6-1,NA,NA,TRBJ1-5,CASSGVDNQPQHF,TGTGCCAGTTCCGGGGTCGACAATCAGCCCCAGCATTTT
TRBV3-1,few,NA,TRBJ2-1,CASSPLGGGAYNEQFF,TGTGCCAGCAGCCCCTTGGGCGGGGGCGCGTACAATGAGCAGTTCTTC
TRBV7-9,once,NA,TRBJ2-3,CASSLGIGGTSTDTQYF,TGTGCCAGCAGCTTAGGAATCGGCGGGACTAGCACAGATACGCAGTATTTT
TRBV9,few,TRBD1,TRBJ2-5,CASSPQDRTSKETQYF,TGTGCCAGCAGCCCACAGGACAGGACCTCCAAAGAGACCCAGTACTTC
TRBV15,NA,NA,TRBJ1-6,CATSRSLGSPLHF,TGTGCCACCAGCAGGTCCCTGGGTTCACCCCTCCACTTT
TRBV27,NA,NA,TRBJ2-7,CASSFSDSSYEQYF,TGTGCCAGCAGTTTCTCGGACAGCTCCTACGAGCAGTACTTC
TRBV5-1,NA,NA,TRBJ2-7,CASSPTGPPSEQYF,TGCGCCAGCAGCCCGACTGGCCCTCCCTCCGAGCAGTACTTC
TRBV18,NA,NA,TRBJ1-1,CASSPLQEATEAFF,TGTGCCAGCTCACCTCTCCAGGAAGCCACTGAAGCTTTCTTT
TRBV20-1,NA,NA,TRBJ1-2,CSAGRGGVHYGYTF,TGCAGTGCGGGCAGGGGAGGGGTTCATTATGGCTACACCTTC
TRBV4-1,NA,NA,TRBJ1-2,CASSQDMGGLYGYTF,TGCGCCAGCAGCCAAGATATGGGAGGGTTATATGGCTACACCTTC
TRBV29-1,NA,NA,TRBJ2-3,CSACTPFSDTQYF,TGCAGCGCCTGTACCCCGTTTTCAGATACGCAGTATTTT
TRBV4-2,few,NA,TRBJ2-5,CASSQDRWFSGENKLQETQYF,TGTGCCAGCAGCCAAGATCGGTGGTTTAGCGGAGAAAATAAACTTCAAGAGACCCAGTACTTC
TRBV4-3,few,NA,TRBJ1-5,CASSQDGMNQPQHF,TGCGCCAGCAGCCAAGATGGGATGAATCAGCCCCAGCATTTT
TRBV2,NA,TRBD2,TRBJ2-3,CASRVAGGPTDTQYF,TGTGCCAGCAGAGTAGCGGGAGGGCCGACAGATACGCAGTATTTT
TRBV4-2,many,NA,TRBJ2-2,CASSQVSGGTGELFF,TGTGCCAGCAGCCAAGTTAGTGGGGGCACCGGGGAGCTGTTTTTT
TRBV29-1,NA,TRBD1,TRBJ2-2,CSVVTGGTGELFF,TGCAGCGTTGTGACAGGGGGCACCGGGGAGCTGTTTTTT
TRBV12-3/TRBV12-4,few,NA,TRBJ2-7,CASAPTKGREQYF,TGTGCCAGCGCACCCACGAAGGGGCGCGAGCAGTACTTC
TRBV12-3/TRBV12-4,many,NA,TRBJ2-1,CASSQRASSQQFF,TGTGCCAGCAGCCAAAGGGCAAGCTCGCAGCAGTTCTTC
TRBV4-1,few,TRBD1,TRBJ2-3,CASSQTGQADTQYF,TGCGCCAGCAGCCAGACCGGACAGGCAGATACGCAGTATTTT
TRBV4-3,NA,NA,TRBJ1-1,CASSLKIQGGEAFF,TGCGCCAGCAGCCTGAAGATACAGGGAGGTGAAGCTTTCTTT
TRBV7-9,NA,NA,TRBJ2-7,CASSLPVTSYEQYF,TGTGCCAGCAGCTTACCAGTTACTTCCTACGAGCAGTACTTC
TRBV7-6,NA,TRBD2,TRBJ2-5,CASSGRTSVTETQYF,TGTGCCAGCAGCGGCCGGACTAGCGTTACGGAGACCCAGTACTTC
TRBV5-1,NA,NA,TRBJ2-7,CASKGDPSSYEQYF,TGCGCCAGCAAGGGGGACCCAAGCTCCTACGAGCAGTACTTC
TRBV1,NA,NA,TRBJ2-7,CTSSQGGTPYEQYF,TGCACCAGCAGCCAAGGGGGGACGCCCTACGAGCAGTACTTC
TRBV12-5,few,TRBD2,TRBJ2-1,CASGLAGGRNEQFF,TGTGCTAGTGGTTTAGCGGGGGGCAGAAATGAGCAGTTCTTC
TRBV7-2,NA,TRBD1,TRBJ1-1,CASSLMGQVNTEAFF,TGTGCCAGCAGCTTAATGGGACAGGTGAACACTGAAGCTTTCTTT
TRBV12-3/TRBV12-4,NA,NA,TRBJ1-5,CASSFNGGPQPQHF,TGTGCCAGCAGTTTTAACGGGGGGCCTCAGCCCCAGCATTTT
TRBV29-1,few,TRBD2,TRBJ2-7,CSVEVSGGPYEQYF,TGCAGCGTTGAAGTTAGCGGGGGGCCCTACGAGCAGTACTTC
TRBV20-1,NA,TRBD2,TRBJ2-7,CSAENPGLAGGIYEQYF,TGCAGTGCTGAAAACCCGGGACTAGCGGGAGGGATCTACGAGCAGTACTTC
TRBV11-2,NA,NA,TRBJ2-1,CASSLGFGGHNEQFF,TGTGCCAGCAGCTTAGGTTTTGGGGGACACAATGAGCAGTTCTTC
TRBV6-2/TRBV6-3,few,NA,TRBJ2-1,CASMRGGNEQFF,TGTGCCAGCATGCGGGGAGGCAATGAGCAGTTCTTC
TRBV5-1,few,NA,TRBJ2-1,CASRNINEQFF,TGCGCCAGCAGGAACATCAATGAGCAGTTCTTC